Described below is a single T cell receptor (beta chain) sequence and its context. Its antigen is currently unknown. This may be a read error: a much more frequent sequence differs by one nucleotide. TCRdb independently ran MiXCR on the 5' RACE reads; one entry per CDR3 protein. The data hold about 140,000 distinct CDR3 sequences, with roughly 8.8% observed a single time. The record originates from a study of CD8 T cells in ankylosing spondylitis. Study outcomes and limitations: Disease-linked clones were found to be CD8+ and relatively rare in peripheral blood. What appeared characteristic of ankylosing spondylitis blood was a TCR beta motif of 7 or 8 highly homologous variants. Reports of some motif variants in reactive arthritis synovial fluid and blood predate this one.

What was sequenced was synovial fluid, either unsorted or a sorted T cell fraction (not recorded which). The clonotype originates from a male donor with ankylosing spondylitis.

The CDR3 bases are TGTGCCAGCAGCGGCGAGGGCTCAGCGAACACCGGGGAGCTGTCTTTT. This translates into CASSGEGSANTGELSF. V and J are TRBV7-9 and TRBJ2-2, with a tentative D call TRBD2 (5 bases). The CDR3 sequence is 16 residues long. Germline V CDR1 and CDR2: SEHNR, FQNEAQ (reference sequence).